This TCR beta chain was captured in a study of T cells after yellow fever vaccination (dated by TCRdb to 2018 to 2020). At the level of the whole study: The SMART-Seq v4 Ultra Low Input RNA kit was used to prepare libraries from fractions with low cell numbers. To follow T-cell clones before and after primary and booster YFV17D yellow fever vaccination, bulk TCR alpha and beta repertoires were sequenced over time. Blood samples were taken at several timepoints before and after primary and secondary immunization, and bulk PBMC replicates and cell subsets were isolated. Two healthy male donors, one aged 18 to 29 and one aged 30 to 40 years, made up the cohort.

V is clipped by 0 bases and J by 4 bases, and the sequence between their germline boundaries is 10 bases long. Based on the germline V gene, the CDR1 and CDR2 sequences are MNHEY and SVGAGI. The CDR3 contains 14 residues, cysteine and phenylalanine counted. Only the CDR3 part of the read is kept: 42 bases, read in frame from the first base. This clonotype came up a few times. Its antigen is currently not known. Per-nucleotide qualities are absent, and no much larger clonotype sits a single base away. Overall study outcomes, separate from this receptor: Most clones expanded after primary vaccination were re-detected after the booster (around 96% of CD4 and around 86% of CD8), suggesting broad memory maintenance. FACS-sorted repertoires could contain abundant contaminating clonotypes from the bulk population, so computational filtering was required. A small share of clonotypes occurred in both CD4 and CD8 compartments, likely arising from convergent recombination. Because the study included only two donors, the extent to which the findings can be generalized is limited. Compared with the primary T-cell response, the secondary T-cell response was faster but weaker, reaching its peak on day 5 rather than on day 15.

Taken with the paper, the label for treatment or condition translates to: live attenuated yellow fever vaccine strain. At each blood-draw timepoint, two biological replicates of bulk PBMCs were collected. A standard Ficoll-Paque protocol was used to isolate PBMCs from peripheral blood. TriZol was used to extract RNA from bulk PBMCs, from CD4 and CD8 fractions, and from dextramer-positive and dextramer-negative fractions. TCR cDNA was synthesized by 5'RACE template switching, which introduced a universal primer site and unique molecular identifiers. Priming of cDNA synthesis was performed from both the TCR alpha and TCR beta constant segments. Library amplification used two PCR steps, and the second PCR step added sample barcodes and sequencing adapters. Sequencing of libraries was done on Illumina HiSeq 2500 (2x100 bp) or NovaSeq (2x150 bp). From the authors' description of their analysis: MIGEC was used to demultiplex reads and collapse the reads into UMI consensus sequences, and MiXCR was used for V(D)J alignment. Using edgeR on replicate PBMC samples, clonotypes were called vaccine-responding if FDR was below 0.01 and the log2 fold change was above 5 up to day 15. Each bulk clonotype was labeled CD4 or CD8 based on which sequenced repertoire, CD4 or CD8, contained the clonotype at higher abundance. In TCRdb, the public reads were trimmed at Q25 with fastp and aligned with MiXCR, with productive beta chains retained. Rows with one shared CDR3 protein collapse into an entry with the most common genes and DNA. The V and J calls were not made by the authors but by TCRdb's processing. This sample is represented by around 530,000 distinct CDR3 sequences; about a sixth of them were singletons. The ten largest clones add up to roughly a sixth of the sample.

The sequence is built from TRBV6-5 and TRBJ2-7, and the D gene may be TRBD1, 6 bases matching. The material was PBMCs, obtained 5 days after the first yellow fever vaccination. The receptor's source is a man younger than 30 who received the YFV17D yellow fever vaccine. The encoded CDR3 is CASSYSSRGYEQYF. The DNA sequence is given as TGTGCCAGCAGTTACTCCTCCAGGGGTTACGAGCAGTACTTC.